The 25 T cell receptor beta chains reported below all come from one sample, sequenced in a study of T-cell reconstitution after alpha-beta-depleted transplantation in children. Molecular barcoding with unique molecular identifiers was used for the TCRbeta library. TCRdb reanalysed the PCR reads using MiXCR and keeps one entry per CDR3 protein. The data hold 800,000 to 1,000,000 distinct CDR3 sequences, with roughly 29% observed a single time. The specimen was PBMCs, mostly from graft donor cells, collected 360 days after TCRalphabeta/CD19-depleted stem cell transplant. Receptors were obtained from a boy in the first two years of life who had a stem cell transplant for SCID, so the T cells may come from the graft donor.

This clonotype was seen only a few times. The rearrangement links TRBV7-9 to TRBJ1-3, with TRBD1 matching over 9 bases. The germline gives CDR1 SEHNR, CDR2 FQNEAQ (reference sequence). V lost 1 base to trimming and J lost 3 bases; unmatched junction nucleotides: 4. This CDR3 contains 16 residues. The CDR3 DNA reads as TGTGCCAGCAGCTTAGGGGACAGGGCCTATGGAAACACCATATATTTT. Encoded protein: CASSLGDRAYGNTIYF.

The chain links TRBV27 to TRBJ2-1; TRBD1 aligns across 7 bases. Per germline, CDR1 MNHEY and CDR2 SMNVEV (reference sequence). CDR3 length: 13 amino acids. V was clipped by 0 bases and J by 9 bases; unmatched bases: 2. CDR3 sequence: CASSLSHRGEQFF. The CDR3 DNA sequence: TGTGCCAGCAGTTTATCCCACAGGGGTGAGCAGTTCTTC.

The rearrangement links TRBV5-5 to TRBJ1-4; 9 bases agree with TRBD1. The CDR3 runs to 16 residues. Germline loops: CDR1 SGHKS, CDR2 YYEKEE (reference sequence). V lost 4 bases to trimming and J lost 3 bases; unmatched junction nucleotides: 7. The CDR3: CASSLGTGTANEKLFF. CDR3 nucleotides: TGTGCCAGCAGCCTCGGGACAGGGACAGCTAATGAAAAACTGTTTTTT.

This clonotype was seen a few times. The gene calls are TRBV12-3 or TRBV12-4 and TRBJ1-3; TRBD1 matches at 8 bases. V was clipped by 5 bases and J by 2 bases; unmatched bases: 2. This CDR3 is 14 amino acids long. For the CDR3, the DNA is TGTGCCAGCAGTGACAGGGGAACTGGAAACACCATATATTTT. It encodes CASSDRGTGNTIYF.

This rearrangement joins TRBV6-2 or TRBV6-3 to TRBJ1-1; 7 nucleotides line up with TRBD1. The CDR3 spans 15 residues. The V segment lost 5 bases and the J segment 1 base; nucleotides outside the gene matches: 7. Germline loops: CDR1 MNHEY, CDR2 SVGEGT. Written as DNA, the CDR3 is TGTGCCAGCAGTACCCTCGGGACAGCGAACACTGAAGCTTTCTTT. Protein product: CASSTLGTANTEAFF.

The sample holds a few counts of this clonotype. The rearrangement links TRBV12-3 or TRBV12-4 to TRBJ2-1; possible D gene TRBD2, 6 bases. The CDR3 has 18 residues. Trimming pared 3 bases from V and 0 bases from J, leaving 18 bases between. CDR3 protein: CASSFNLQGLGSYNEQFF. DNA for the CDR3: TGTGCCAGCAGTTTTAACTTGCAGGGACTCGGCTCCTACAATGAGCAGTTCTTC.

The rearrangement links TRBV7-9 to TRBJ2-7, with D unclear. From germline, CDR1 is SEHNR and CDR2 FQNEAQ (reference sequence). The V end lost 5 bases, the J end lost 2 bases, and 10 bases lay between the germline ends. The CDR3 runs to 13 residues. The DNA for the CDR3 is TGTGCCAGCAGCCCTTCAGCAGCCTACGAGCAGTACTTC. Protein sequence: CASSPSAAYEQYF. The full variable domain, its missing parts supplied by reference TRBV7-9 and TRBJ2-7, is DTGVSQNPRHKITKRGQNVTFRCDPISEHNRLYWYRQTLGQGPEFLTYFQNEAQLEKSRLLSDRFSAERPKGSFSTLEIQRTEQGDSAMYLCASSPSAAYEQYFGPGTRLTVT.

The chain joins TRBV4-2 to TRBJ2-2; 9 positions match TRBD2. The germline CDR1 and CDR2 sequences are LGHNA and YNFKEQ. This CDR3 is built from 16 residues. With 8 bases clipped from V and 1 base from J, the junction kept 8 bases outside the gene matches. CDR3 nucleotides: TGTGCCAGCGACCCCCAAGCGGGGGGGAACACCGGGGAGCTGTTTTTT. Translation gives CASDPQAGGNTGELFF.

The V gene is TRBV19, the J gene TRBJ1-1; D gene unclear. The germline CDR1 and CDR2 sequences are LNHDA and SQIVND (reference sequence). The CDR3 spans 13 residues. Deletions cut 3 bases from V and 5 bases from J, with 10 bases between. The CDR3 region is CASSISRNTEAFF. In DNA, the CDR3 is TGTGCCAGTAGTATCAGCAGAAATACTGAAGCTTTCTTT.

This clonotype showed up just a few times. The chain uses TRBV6-2 or TRBV6-3 and TRBJ1-5; 7 nucleotides line up with TRBD1. The CDR3 runs to 14 residues. CDR1 is MNHEY, CDR2 SVGEGT, per germline. V was clipped by 1 base and J by 7 bases; unmatched bases: 4. The CDR3 protein is CASSYLTGFQPQHF. In DNA, the CDR3 is TGTGCCAGCAGTTACTTGACAGGGTTCCAGCCCCAGCATTTT.

The V and J genes are TRBV15 and TRBJ2-3, with D tentatively TRBD2 (5 bases). CDR1 is LNHNV, CDR2 YYDKDF, per germline (reference sequence). Trimming removed 0 bases at V and 1 base at J, with 8 bases between. This CDR3 has 15 amino acids. For the CDR3, the DNA is TGTGCCACCAGCAGAGAGGGAGCGGGCACAGATACGCAGTATTTT. It yields the protein CATSREGAGTDTQYF.

The chain carries TRBV5-1 and TRBJ2-1; TRBD1 agrees at 8 bases. This CDR3 is 11 amino acids long. V lost 7 bases and J lost 7; bases outside the gene matches: 1. Germline lookup yields CDR1 SGHRS and CDR2 YFSETQ. This CDR3 is CASHRGNEQFF. In DNA form, the CDR3 reads TGCGCCAGCCACAGGGGGAATGAGCAGTTCTTC.

The chain uses TRBV20-1 and TRBJ2-3, with D possibly matching TRBD2 (7 bases). The CDR3 contains 13 residues. Germline V gene lookup returns CDR1 DFQATT and CDR2 SNEGSKA (reference sequence). Trimming pared 6 bases from V and 4 bases from J, leaving 14 bases between. This CDR3 reads CSAPRGGADTQYF. The CDR3 coding sequence is TGCAGTGCCCCGAGGGGGGGCGCAGATACGCAGTATTTT.

The count of this clonotype is one. The J gene is TRBJ2-7, the V gene TRBV6-1; 8 nucleotides align to TRBD2. V lost 5 bases and J lost 1; bases outside the gene matches: 10. The CDR3 spans 16 residues. The germline V gene encodes CDR1 MNHNS and CDR2 SASEGT. In DNA, the CDR3 is TGTGCCAGCAGTAGGCCTGGAGCGGGGGATTCCTACGAGCAGTACTTC. Protein: CASSRPGAGDSYEQYF.

In its sample, this clonotype was seen a few times. The chain employs TRBV15 and TRBJ1-1, with D uncertain. Trimming cost V 3 bases and J 0 bases, with 11 bases left between them. The CDR3 consists of 15 residues. The germline CDR1 and CDR2 sequences are LNHNV and YYDKDF (reference sequence). CDR3 residues: CATSRGDGLNTEAFF. The CDR3 region has the DNA TGTGCCACCAGCAGGGGAGACGGATTGAACACTGAAGCTTTCTTT.

This clonotype showed up just a few times. The chain recombines TRBV12-3 or TRBV12-4 with TRBJ2-1; 14 nucleotides align to TRBD2. The V and J ends lost 7 bases and 7 bases, in that order; junction bases with no gene match: 6. The CDR3 loop spans 15 amino acids. In DNA, the CDR3 is TGTGCCAGCACTAGGACTAGCGGGGGGCCGAATGAGCAGTTCTTC. It translates to CASTRTSGGPNEQFF.

The V and J genes are TRBV20-1 and TRBJ2-5; D is tentatively TRBD1 or TRBD2 (5 bases each). CDR1 and CDR2 (germline): DFQATT, SNEGSKA (reference sequence). Trimming removed 2 bases at V and 5 bases at J, with 15 bases between. The CDR3 extends over 14 amino acids. In nucleotides, the CDR3 is TGCAGTGCTAGATCCGGGGCCGGGATGGAGACCCAGTACTTC. Its protein product is CSARSGAGMETQYF.

This clonotype was counted a few times. The chain employs TRBV12-3 or TRBV12-4 and TRBJ2-1, with TRBD2 matching over 7 bases. J was trimmed by 0 bases and V by 4 bases; bases with no gene match: 12. The CDR3 runs to 18 residues. This CDR3 reads CASSSKGRRGSSYNEQFF. The CDR3 region has the DNA TGTGCCAGCAGTTCAAAGGGGCGGCGGGGGAGCTCCTACAATGAGCAGTTCTTC.

A few counts support this clonotype. The V call is TRBV7-2, the J call TRBJ2-7, with 10 bases identical to TRBD1. From germline, CDR1 is SGHTA and CDR2 FQGNSA. The CDR3 is 14 residues long. V lost 4 bases to trimming and J lost 6 bases; unmatched junction nucleotides: 6. CDR3 DNA sequence: TGTGCCAGCAGCTGGGGACAGGGGAGAGGCGAGCAGTACTTC. Its protein product is CASSWGQGRGEQYF.

There are a few counts of this clonotype. The chain uses TRBV5-1 and TRBJ2-7; 7 bases agree with TRBD2. The V gene's germline CDR1 is SGHRS and CDR2 YFSETQ. The trim removed 4 bases at V and 5 bases at J, leaving 9 bases unmatched. The CDR3 length is 14 residues. CDR3 residues: CASSPRGVSDEQYF. The CDR3 nucleotides read TGCGCCAGCAGCCCTCGGGGGGTTAGCGACGAGCAGTACTTC.

This chain links TRBV4-1 with TRBJ2-1; 9 bases are a match to TRBD2. Germline assignment: CDR1 MGHRA and CDR2 YSYEKL. The V segment lost 4 bases and the J segment 5 bases; nucleotides outside the gene matches: 6. The CDR3 loop spans 15 amino acids. DNA for the CDR3: TGCGCCAGCAGCCGGGGCGGGGGGGCCAACAATGAGCAGTTCTTC. Translating gives CASSRGGGANNEQFF.

This clonotype appeared once. The chain links TRBV3-1 to TRBJ2-7, with 9 nucleotides matching TRBD1. After removal of 1 base from V and 5 bases from J, the junction contained 6 bases not matched to a gene. The CDR3 spans 15 residues. Germline CDR1 reads LGHDT; CDR2 reads YNNKEL (reference sequence). The CDR3 region is CASSQVGTGNHEQYF. CDR3 bases: TGTGCCAGCAGCCAAGTCGGGACAGGGAACCACGAGCAGTACTTC.

The V gene is TRBV5-1, the J gene TRBJ2-1, with 7 bases aligning to TRBD1. V lost 4 bases and J lost 5; bases outside the gene matches: 9. Germline V CDR1 and CDR2: SGHRS, YFSETQ. The CDR3 consists of 15 residues. The CDR3 reads CASSLDRTGDNEQFF. In DNA, the CDR3 is TGCGCCAGCAGCCTGGACCGTACAGGGGACAATGAGCAGTTCTTC.

This clonotype was counted a single time. This chain links TRBV7-2 with TRBJ1-5, with a tentative D call TRBD1 (6 bases). V was cut by 5 bases and J by 4 bases, with 15 bases left in between. Germline V gene lookup returns CDR1 SGHTA and CDR2 FQGNSA. This CDR3 spans 15 amino acids. The CDR3 coding sequence is TGTGCCAGCAGCCCGGAGACAGGAAGGAATCAGCCCCAGCATTTT. Protein sequence: CASSPETGRNQPQHF.

This clonotype was observed a few times. The chain is built from TRBV12-3 or TRBV12-4 and TRBJ2-7; D remains unclear. V lost 7 bases, J lost 0 bases, and 13 bases lay in between. The CDR3 is 14 amino acids. As DNA, the CDR3 is TGTGCCAGCAATCTCGACACTTCCTCCTACGAGCAGTACTTC. This encodes CASNLDTSSYEQYF.